The TCR beta chain under discussion was sequenced for a study of CD8 T cells in ankylosing spondylitis (dated by TCRdb to 2015 to 2018). About the full investigation: The study set out to find disease-linked TCR variants by profiling T cell receptor beta repertoires in ankylosing spondylitis patients and healthy donors. Peripheral blood was sampled, and synovial fluid was also collected from ankylosing spondylitis patients. The full study cohort comprised 25 ankylosing spondylitis patients and some 100 healthy donors.

Instrument used: Illumina HiSeq 2500. Quantitative 5'-RACE with molecular barcodes was the method used to prepare the TCR beta libraries. In the authors' own workflow: Disease-linked TCR variants were identified with a new computational method built on a probabilistic model of VDJ rearrangement. Through fastp at Q25 and MiXCR, TCRdb rebuilt clones from the public reads, retaining in-frame beta chains. Each CDR3 protein gets just one entry, which takes the most common genes and DNA from the rows behind it. It is TCRdb's table, rather than the study itself, that gives the V and J calls and clone size. Recorded for this sample are 220,000 or so distinct CDR3 sequences; about 10% of them occurred a single time. The ten biggest clones cover approximately 20% of the sample. In its sample, this clonotype was seen once. Its recognized antigen is unknown. A read error may be the cause here, since a much bigger clone is one base away.

Reading the germline V gene (reference sequence) gives CDR1 DFQATT and CDR2 SNEGSKA. The CDR3 holds 12 amino acids from the cysteine to the phenylalanine. Just CDR3 DNA is preserved here, 36 bases in frame from base 1. General conclusions and limits of the study: A TCR beta motif made up of several highly homologous amino acid variants appeared to be characteristic of blood from ankylosing spondylitis patients. In peripheral blood, the disease-linked clones were found at relatively low frequencies and had a CD8+ phenotype. The disease-linked clones were reported to be significantly enriched in matched synovial fluid samples from ankylosing spondylitis patients. Some motif variants had previously been reported in the synovial fluid and blood of reactive arthritis patients, which suggests shared mechanisms of disease initiation.

The chain is made from TRBV20-1 and TRBJ2-7; D gene: possibly TRBD1, on 6 matching bases. This receptor was taken from a male donor with ankylosing spondylitis or in good health (not recorded which). The sample was blood, either unsorted or a sorted T cell fraction (not recorded which). In nucleotides, the sequence is TGCAGTGCTAGTACAGGGTTCTACGAGCAGTCCTTC. Protein translation: CSASTGFYEQSF.